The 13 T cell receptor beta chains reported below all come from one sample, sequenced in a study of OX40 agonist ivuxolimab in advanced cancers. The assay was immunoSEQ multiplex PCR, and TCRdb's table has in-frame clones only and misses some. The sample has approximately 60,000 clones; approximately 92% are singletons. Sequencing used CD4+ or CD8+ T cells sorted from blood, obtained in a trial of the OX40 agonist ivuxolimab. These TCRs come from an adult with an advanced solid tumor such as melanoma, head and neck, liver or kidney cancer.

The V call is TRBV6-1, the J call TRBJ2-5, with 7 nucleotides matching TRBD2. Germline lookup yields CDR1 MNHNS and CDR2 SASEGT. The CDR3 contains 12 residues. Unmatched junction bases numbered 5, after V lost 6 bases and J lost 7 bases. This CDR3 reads CASSLGGWTQYF. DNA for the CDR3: TGTGCCAGCAGCCTGGGGGGGTGGACCCAGTACTTC.

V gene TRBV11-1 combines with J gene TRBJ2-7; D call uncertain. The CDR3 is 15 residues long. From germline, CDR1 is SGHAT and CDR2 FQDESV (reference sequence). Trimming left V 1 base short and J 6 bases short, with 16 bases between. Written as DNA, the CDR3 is TGTGCCAGCAGCTTAGGCGGTTTCAAGGGCTCCGAGCAGTACTTC. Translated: CASSLGGFKGSEQYF.

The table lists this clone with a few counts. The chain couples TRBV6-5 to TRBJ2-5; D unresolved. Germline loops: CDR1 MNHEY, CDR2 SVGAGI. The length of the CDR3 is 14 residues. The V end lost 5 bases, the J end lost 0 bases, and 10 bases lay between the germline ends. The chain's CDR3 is CASSGVGNQETQYF. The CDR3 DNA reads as TGTGCCAGCAGTGGGGTTGGGAACCAAGAGACCCAGTACTTC.

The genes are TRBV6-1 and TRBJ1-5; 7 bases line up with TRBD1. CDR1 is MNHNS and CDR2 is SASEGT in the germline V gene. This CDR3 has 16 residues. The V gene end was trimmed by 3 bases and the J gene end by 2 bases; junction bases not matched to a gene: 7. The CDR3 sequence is CASSDPDRVGNQPQHF. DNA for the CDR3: TGTGCCAGCAGTGACCCTGACAGGGTAGGCAATCAGCCCCAGCATTTT.

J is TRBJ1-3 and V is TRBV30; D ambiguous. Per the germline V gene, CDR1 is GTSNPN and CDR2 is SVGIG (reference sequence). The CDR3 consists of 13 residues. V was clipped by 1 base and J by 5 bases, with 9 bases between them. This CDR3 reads CAWSEGSRNTIYF. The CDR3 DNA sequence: TGTGCCTGGAGTGAAGGTTCACGAAACACCATATATTTT. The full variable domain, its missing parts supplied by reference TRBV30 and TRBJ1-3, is SQTIHQWPATLVQPVGSPLSLECTVEGTSNPNLYWYRQAAGRGLQLLFYSVGIGQISSEVPQNLSASRPQDRQFILSSKKLLLSDSGFYLCAWSEGSRNTIYFGEGSWLTVV.

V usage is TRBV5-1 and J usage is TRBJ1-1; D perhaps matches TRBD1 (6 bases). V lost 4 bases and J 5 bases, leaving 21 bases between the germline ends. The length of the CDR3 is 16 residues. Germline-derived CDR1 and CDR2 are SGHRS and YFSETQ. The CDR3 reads CASSLLTGGAGTEAFF. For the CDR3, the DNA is TGCGCCAGCAGCCTTCTAACTGGGGGGGCAGGTACTGAAGCTTTCTTT.

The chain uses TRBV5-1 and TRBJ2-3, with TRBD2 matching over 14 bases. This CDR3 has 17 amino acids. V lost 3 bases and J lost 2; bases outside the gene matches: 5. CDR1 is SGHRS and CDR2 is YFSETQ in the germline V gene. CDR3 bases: TGCGCCAGCAGCTCGGGACTAGCGGGGGTCTCCACAGATACGCAGTATTTT. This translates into CASSSGLAGVSTDTQYF.

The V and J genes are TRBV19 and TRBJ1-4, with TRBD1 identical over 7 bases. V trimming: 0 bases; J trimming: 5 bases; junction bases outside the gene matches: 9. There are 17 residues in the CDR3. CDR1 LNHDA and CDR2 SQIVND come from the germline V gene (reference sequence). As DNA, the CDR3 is TGTGCCAGTAGTATAGATCTCACCGGGACAGCAAATGAAAAACTGTTTTTT. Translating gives CASSIDLTGTANEKLFF.

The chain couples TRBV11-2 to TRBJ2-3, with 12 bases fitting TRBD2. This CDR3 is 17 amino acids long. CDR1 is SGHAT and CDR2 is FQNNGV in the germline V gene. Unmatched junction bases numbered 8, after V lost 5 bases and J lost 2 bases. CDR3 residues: CASSPGASGGVTDTQYF. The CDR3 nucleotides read TGTGCCAGCAGCCCCGGGGCTAGCGGGGGGGTCACAGATACGCAGTATTTT.

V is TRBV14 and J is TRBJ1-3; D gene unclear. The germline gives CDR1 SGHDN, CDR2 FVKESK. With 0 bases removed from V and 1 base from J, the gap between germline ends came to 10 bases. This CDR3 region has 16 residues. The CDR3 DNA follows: TGTGCCAGCAGCCAAGAAGGCGGGAGGTCTGGAAACACCATATATTTT. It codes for CASSQEGGRSGNTIYF. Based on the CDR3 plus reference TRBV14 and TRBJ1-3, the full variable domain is EAGVTQFPSHSVIEKGQTVTLRCDPISGHDNLYWYRRVMGKEIKFLLHFVKESKQDESGMPNNRFLAERTGGTYSTLKVQPAELEDSGVYFCASSQEGGRSGNTIYFGEGSWLTVV.

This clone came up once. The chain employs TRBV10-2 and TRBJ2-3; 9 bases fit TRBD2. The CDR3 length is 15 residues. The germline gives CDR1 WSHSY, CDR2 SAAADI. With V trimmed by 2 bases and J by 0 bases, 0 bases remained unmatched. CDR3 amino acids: CASSETSGSTDTQYF. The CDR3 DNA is TGCGCCAGCAGTGAGACTAGCGGGAGCACAGATACGCAGTATTTT.

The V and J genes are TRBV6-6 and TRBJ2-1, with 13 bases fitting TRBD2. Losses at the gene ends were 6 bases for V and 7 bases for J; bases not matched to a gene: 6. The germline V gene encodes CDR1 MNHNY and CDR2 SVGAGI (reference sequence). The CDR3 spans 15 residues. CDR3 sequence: CASSELAGGPNEQFF. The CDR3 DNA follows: TGTGCCAGCAGCGAACTAGCGGGAGGGCCTAATGAGCAGTTCTTC.

The CDR3, as DNA: TGTGCCAGCAGCTTGGTAGGTGGGGGCTCTAGCTCCTACAATGAGCAGTTCTTC. Its protein is CASSLVGGGSSSYNEQFF. The chain has TRBV5-4 and TRBJ2-1, with D possibly matching TRBD1 (6 bases). V lost 0 bases and J lost 0, with 16 bases in between. Germline-derived CDR1 and CDR2 are SGHNT and YYREEE (reference sequence). CDR3 size: 18 residues.